Below are 31 T cell receptor beta chains sequenced from a single sample in a study of metastatic and nonmetastatic thyroid tumors. TCRdb re-clonotyped the PCR reads via MiXCR. The sample shows roughly 15,000 clones, 27% of them seen only once. Each patient came to thyroid surgery without any prior treatment (of any kind). Sequenced sample: adjacent normal tissue. All receptors derive from a female donor with papillary thyroid cancer or a benign thyroid nodule (not recorded which). Some clones in this sample may be carry-over from other donors' samples.

Relative to its sample, this clone is large. The genes are TRBV6-5 and TRBJ2-7, with D possibly called TRBD1 or TRBD2 (6 bases each). Germline values: CDR1 MNHEY, CDR2 SVGAGI. The germline V and J ends were trimmed by 2 bases and 6 bases, with 11 bases remaining between them. There are 13 residues in the CDR3. DNA for the CDR3: TGTGCCAGCAGTTACGGAGGGGGTGGCGAGCAGTACTTC. Amino acids: CASSYGGGGEQYF.

This chain links TRBV11-1 with TRBJ2-3; 12 bases match TRBD2. The CDR3 runs to 18 residues. V trimming: 4 bases; J trimming: 4 bases; junction bases outside the gene matches: 12. From germline, CDR1 is SGHAT and CDR2 FQDESV (reference sequence). The CDR3 DNA reads as TGTGCCAGCAGCTCCCGCCGCCGACTAGCGGGAGAGCCAGATACGCAGTATTTT. Translation: CASSSRRRLAGEPDTQYF.

In this sample, this clone is medium-sized. The rearrangement joins TRBV11-2 to TRBJ2-5; TRBD1 aligns across 7 bases. Trimming removed 5 bases from V and 5 bases from J; junction bases left unmatched: 8. The CDR3 consists of 14 residues. The germline gives CDR1 SGHAT, CDR2 FQNNGV. CDR3 sequence: CASSRYTGEETQYF. The CDR3 region has the DNA TGTGCCAGCAGCCGATATACAGGGGAGGAGACCCAGTACTTC.

This clone occurred a few times. V usage is TRBV27 and J usage is TRBJ2-7; D might be TRBD2 (6 bases). Germline V gene lookup returns CDR1 MNHEY and CDR2 SMNVEV (reference sequence). The CDR3 is 16 residues long. V lost 1 base, J lost 0 bases, and 13 bases lay in between. Here the CDR3 reads CASSLLLEGVSYEQYF. CDR3 DNA: TGTGCCAGCAGTTTATTGTTGGAGGGTGTCTCCTACGAGCAGTACTTC.

The chain employs TRBV7-2 and TRBJ2-1; 7 bases line up with TRBD2. The CDR3 sequence is 16 residues long. Per germline, CDR1 SGHTA and CDR2 FQGNSA. The V gene end was trimmed by 0 bases and the J gene end by 0 bases; junction bases not matched to a gene: 2. The CDR3 loop is CASSLAGGVSYNEQFF. The CDR3 nucleotides are TGTGCCAGCAGCTTAGCGGGGGGGGTCTCCTACAATGAGCAGTTCTTC.

The chain has TRBV6-1 and TRBJ2-3; D is uncertain. The CDR3 totals 14 residues. Per germline, CDR1 MNHNS and CDR2 SASEGT. Trimming cost V 1 base and J 2 bases, with 7 bases left between them. CDR3 residues: CASSEDSDTDTQYF. The CDR3 bases are TGTGCCAGCAGTGAAGACAGTGACACAGATACGCAGTATTTT.

This clone occurred a few times. V usage is TRBV24-1 and J usage is TRBJ2-2, with D unclear. V lost 2 bases, J lost 4 bases, and 10 bases lay in between. The germline V gene has CDR1 KGHDR and CDR2 SFDVKD. This CDR3 region has 15 residues. CDR3 amino acids: CATSDSRQFTGELFF. The CDR3 DNA is TGTGCCACCAGTGATTCAAGGCAATTCACCGGGGAGCTGTTTTTT.

This clone was observed a few times. J is TRBJ1-6 and V is TRBV6-6; tentative D call: TRBD1 (5 bases). There are 15 residues in the CDR3. Germline V lookup: CDR1 MNHNY, CDR2 SVGAGI (reference sequence). V was pared by 2 bases and J by 10 bases, with 15 bases between. CDR3 protein: CASSYKPGLISPLHF. The CDR3 nucleotides read TGTGCCAGCAGTTACAAACCGGGACTGATATCACCCCTCCACTTT.

This clone was observed a handful of times. The genes are TRBV12-3 or TRBV12-4 and TRBJ2-1; possible D gene TRBD1, 5 bases. Trimming stripped 0 bases from V and 10 bases from J, with 13 bases between. The CDR3 has 14 residues. CDR3 residues: CASSLAQYGAEQFF. In nucleotides, the CDR3 is TGTGCCAGCAGTTTAGCGCAATATGGGGCCGAGCAGTTCTTC.

By its share, this clone is medium-sized. This chain uses TRBV9 with TRBJ2-7, with 7 bases fitting TRBD1. Trimming cost V 0 bases and J 3 bases; bases outside gene matches: 3. CDR3 length: 14 amino acids. Per germline, CDR1 SGDLS and CDR2 YYNGEE. The DNA of the CDR3 is TGTGCCAGCAGCGTAGGAGACAGGGTCTACGAGCAGTACTTC. It yields the protein CASSVGDRVYEQYF.

The chain employs TRBV30 and TRBJ2-5; D may correspond to TRBD1 or TRBD2 (5 bases each). This CDR3 is built from 13 residues. Germline V gives CDR1 GTSNPN, CDR2 SVGIG (reference sequence). V was clipped by 3 bases and J by 3 bases, with 11 bases between them. Written as DNA, the CDR3 is TGTGCCTGGAGCTCGGGACGGAAAGAGACCCAGTACTTC. Its protein is CAWSSGRKETQYF.

The table lists this clone with a few counts. CDR3 coding DNA: TGTGCCAGCAGCGACAGGACTAGCGGGAGTATGAATGAGCAGTTCTTC. Translated: CASSDRTSGSMNEQFF. The chain is built from TRBV6-1 and TRBJ2-1, with 13 bases fitting TRBD2. Germline V gene sequence: CDR1 MNHNS, CDR2 SASEGT. V was clipped by 6 bases and J by 7 bases; unmatched bases: 9. The length of the CDR3 is 16 residues.

This clone was counted at least ten times. The rearrangement links TRBV6-2 or TRBV6-3 to TRBJ2-7; 11 nucleotides match TRBD1. Germline trimming cut 8 bases from V and 3 bases from J; bases unmatched to any gene: 3. CDR3 length: 13 residues. Germline V gene lookup returns CDR1 MNHEY and CDR2 SVGEGT. CDR3 in amino acids: CASRGTGGYEQYF. The CDR3 DNA is TGTGCCAGCCGAGGGACAGGGGGCTACGAGCAGTACTTC.

Only a few counts were recorded for this clone. The genes are TRBV5-1 and TRBJ2-2; TRBD2 might be the D (5 bases). The V and J ends lost 4 bases and 0 bases respectively, with 19 bases between them. The CDR3 totals 18 residues. Germline-derived CDR1 and CDR2 are SGHRS and YFSETQ. CDR3 loop: CASSLLGGGPSNTGELFF. As DNA, the CDR3 is TGCGCCAGCAGCCTACTAGGAGGTGGGCCCTCGAACACCGGGGAGCTGTTTTTT.

This clone turned up a few times. The chain links TRBV28 to TRBJ2-1; TRBD1 might be the D (6 bases). Germline CDR1 is MDHEN and CDR2 is SYDVKM. Trimming cost V 5 bases and J 15 bases, with 14 bases left between them. CDR3 length: 11 amino acids. The CDR3 protein is CASSQKDSRFF. The CDR3 nucleotides read TGTGCCAGCAGTCAAAAGGACAGCCGGTTCTTC.

This clone was seen more than once but under ten times. The gene calls are TRBV15 and TRBJ2-1; 8 nucleotides align to TRBD2. With 1 base clipped from V and 1 base from J, the junction kept 3 bases outside the gene matches. Germline V gene sequence: CDR1 LNHNV, CDR2 YYDKDF (reference sequence). The CDR3 is 16 amino acids. CDR3 region: CATSRGREGSYNEQFF. The CDR3 DNA reads as TGTGCCACCAGCAGAGGTCGGGAGGGTTCCTACAATGAGCAGTTCTTC. Full variable domain (missing parts from reference TRBV15 and TRBJ2-1): DAMVIQNPRYQVTQFGKPVTLSCSQTLNHNVMYWYQQKSSQAPKLLFHYYDKDFNNEADTPDNFQSRRPNTSFCFLDIRSPGLGDTAMYLCATSRGREGSYNEQFFGPGTRLTVL.

The J gene is TRBJ1-1, the V gene TRBV7-6; D is unresolved. The germline V gene has CDR1 SGHVS and CDR2 FNYEAQ. The CDR3 totals 14 residues. V lost 5 bases, J lost 1 base, and 11 bases lay in between. CDR3 nucleotide sequence: TGTGCCAGCAGCCAAGAAACGGGGAACACTGAAGCTTTCTTT. Residues: CASSQETGNTEAFF. Looking up the rest from reference TRBV7-6 and TRBJ1-1 gives the full variable domain: GAGVSQSPRYKVTKRGQDVALRCDPISGHVSLYWYRQALGQGPEFLTYFNYEAQQDKSGLPNDRFSAERPEGSISTLTIQRTEQRDSAMYRCASSQETGNTEAFFGQGTRLTVV.

Ten or more counts support this clone. The same CDR3 can be traced to other DNA sequences in this sample. V is TRBV10-1 and J is TRBJ2-7; perhaps TRBD2 as D (6 bases). V was pared by 0 bases and J by 5 bases, with 17 bases between. The CDR3 consists of 16 residues. CDR1 is WNHNN and CDR2 is SYGVQD in the germline V gene (reference sequence). The CDR3: CASSESSSWRGDEQYF. CDR3 in DNA: TGCGCCAGCAGTGAGTCGTCTTCGTGGAGGGGCGACGAGCAGTACTTC.

By frequency in the sample, this clone is medium-sized. This chain connects TRBV11-2 to TRBJ1-2, with TRBD1 as a possible D gene (5 bases). The germline CDR1 and CDR2 sequences are SGHAT and FQNNGV. The ends were cut back, 2 bases at V and 2 bases at J, with 15 bases in the middle. The CDR3 contains 16 residues. DNA of the CDR3: TGTGCCAGCAGCTTAAATGCGGGGGATGGCAACTATGGCTACACCTTC. This translates into CASSLNAGDGNYGYTF.

This clone was detected a few times. The rearrangement links TRBV20-1 to TRBJ2-7; 7 positions match TRBD1. The CDR3 loop spans 13 amino acids. V lost 5 bases to trimming and J lost 0 bases; unmatched junction nucleotides: 4. Germline loops: CDR1 DFQATT, CDR2 SNEGSKA (reference sequence). The CDR3 loop is CSAWDSYSYEQYF. The CDR3 nucleotides are TGCAGTGCTTGGGACAGCTACTCCTACGAGCAGTACTTC.

V is TRBV9 and J is TRBJ2-5; the D gene is possibly TRBD2 (7 bases). Deletions cut 2 bases from V and 4 bases from J, with 12 bases between. CDR1 SGDLS and CDR2 YYNGEE come from the germline V gene. The CDR3 consists of 14 residues. CDR3 region: CASSVWGGGETQYF. CDR3 coding DNA: TGTGCCAGCAGCGTTTGGGGAGGGGGAGAGACCCAGTACTTC.

The chain employs TRBV20-1 and TRBJ1-5; D gene ambiguous. Germline CDR1 reads DFQATT; CDR2 reads SNEGSKA (reference sequence). Trimming pared 2 bases from V and 5 bases from J, leaving 16 bases between. The CDR3 runs to 15 residues. CDR3 nucleotides: TGCAGTGCTAGAAAGGACTCGGCAGGACATCAGCCCCAGCATTTT. Its protein is CSARKDSAGHQPQHF.

The V gene is TRBV11-3, the J gene TRBJ1-1; the match to TRBD1 covers 9 bases. After removal of 5 bases from V and 0 bases from J, the junction contained 7 bases not matched to a gene. CDR1 SGHNT and CDR2 YENEEA come from the germline V gene. This CDR3 has 16 amino acids. In DNA form, the CDR3 reads TGTGCCAGCAGCCCCGGACAGGGGAGTGTGAACACTGAAGCTTTCTTT. Translated, it gives CASSPGQGSVNTEAFF.

The rearrangement uses TRBV6-9 and TRBJ1-5; D may be TRBD1 (5 bases). Germline lookup yields CDR1 MNHGY and CDR2 SVAAGI. Trimming took off 6 bases at V and 0 bases at J, with 15 bases between the two ends. CDR3 length: 16 amino acids. The CDR3 DNA sequence: TGTGCCAGCAGGGAGACAGTGTACTATAGCAATCAGCCCCAGCATTTT. This sequence encodes CASRETVYYSNQPQHF.

As to this clone: This specimen includes other DNA sequences encoding the same CDR3. The gene calls are TRBV20-1 and TRBJ1-5, with D possibly TRBD1 on 6 matching bases. Trimming took off 3 bases at V and 2 bases at J, with 8 bases between the two ends. Germline V gene lookup returns CDR1 DFQATT and CDR2 SNEGSKA (reference sequence). CDR3 size: 13 residues. Written as DNA, the CDR3 is TGCAGTGCTAGGGGGGGCGGCAATCAGCCCCAGCATTTT. Its translation is CSARGGGNQPQHF.

This chain connects TRBV11-2 to TRBJ1-1, with no clear D. Germline CDR1 reads SGHAT; CDR2 reads FQNNGV. The germline V and J ends were trimmed by 1 base and 6 bases, with 6 bases remaining between them. This CDR3 contains 12 residues. The CDR3 loop is CASSLAGSEAFF. The CDR3 bases are TGTGCCAGCAGCTTAGCTGGATCTGAAGCTTTCTTT.

The chain has TRBV6-1 and TRBJ1-5; perhaps TRBD1 as D (5 bases). Germline lookup yields CDR1 MNHNS and CDR2 SASEGT. CDR3 length equals 12 residues. Between the trimmed V and J ends, which lost 6 bases and 2 bases, there was a span of 5 bases. The CDR3: CASRQGNQPQHF. The DNA of the CDR3 is TGTGCCAGCAGACAGGGCAATCAGCCCCAGCATTTT.

This clone was detected a few times. The chain combines TRBV19 with TRBJ2-1; D not resolved. Germline values: CDR1 LNHDA, CDR2 SQIVND (reference sequence). This CDR3 contains 15 residues. Trimming removed 4 bases at V and 0 bases at J, with 10 bases between. Here the CDR3 reads CASSRSVGSYNEQFF. The CDR3 region has the DNA TGTGCCAGTAGTAGGTCAGTAGGCTCCTACAATGAGCAGTTCTTC.

This chain uses TRBV27 with TRBJ1-2; D might be TRBD1 (5 bases). From germline, CDR1 is MNHEY and CDR2 SMNVEV (reference sequence). V shed 3 bases and J shed 2 bases, with 13 bases lying between them. This CDR3 is built from 15 residues. The CDR3 reads CASSLRQSLNYGYTF. The CDR3 nucleotides are TGTGCCAGCAGTTTGCGACAGTCACTAAACTATGGCTACACCTTC.

The chain has TRBV7-8 and TRBJ2-1; 9 bases map to TRBD2. The CDR3 runs to 14 residues. Germline-derived CDR1 and CDR2 are SGHVS and FQNEAQ. Unmatched junction bases numbered 8, after V lost 7 bases and J lost 7 bases. This chain's CDR3 is CASTAGGVGNEQFF. The CDR3 DNA sequence: TGTGCCAGCACAGCGGGAGGAGTGGGGAATGAGCAGTTCTTC.

This clone was counted only a few times. The rearrangement joins TRBV3-1 to TRBJ1-5, with TRBD1 matching over 8 bases. Germline CDR1 LGHDT, CDR2 YNNKEL (reference sequence). The trim removed 4 bases at V and 1 base at J, leaving 6 bases unmatched. This CDR3 has 16 amino acids. CDR3 DNA: TGTGCCAGCAGCCCAGGGGGCAGAGGGAGCAATCAGCCCCAGCATTTT. This codes for CASSPGGRGSNQPQHF.